The 13 T cell receptor beta chains given below trace back to one sample, sequenced in a study of CD8 T cells in ankylosing spondylitis. Via MiXCR, TCRdb re-called the 5' RACE reads, giving one row per CDR3 protein. The sample records 130,000 or so distinct CDR3 sequences, roughly an eighth being singletons. Source material: blood, either unsorted or a sorted T cell fraction (not recorded which). Every receptor here comes from a female donor with ankylosing spondylitis or in good health (not recorded which).

This clonotype has ten or more counts. The J gene is TRBJ2-4, the V gene TRBV28; maybe TRBD1 (6 bases). CDR1 is MDHEN, CDR2 SYDVKM, per germline. The CDR3 runs to 14 residues. V was pared by 6 bases and J by 4 bases, with 13 bases between. This CDR3 is CASRQGPPKNIQYF. The DNA for the CDR3 is TGTGCCAGCAGGCAGGGGCCGCCTAAAAACATTCAGTACTTC.

A few counts support this clonotype. This sequence joins TRBV20-1 and TRBJ1-2, with D hard to call. Germline V gives CDR1 DFQATT, CDR2 SNEGSKA (reference sequence). The CDR3 runs to 11 residues. V was trimmed by 3 bases and J by 8 bases, leaving 10 bases between them. CDR3 in amino acids: CSASSQGGYTF. In nucleotides, the CDR3 is TGCAGTGCTAGCAGCCAAGGAGGCTACACCTTC.

This clonotype was seen at least ten times. V usage is TRBV29-1 and J usage is TRBJ2-1; D remains unclear. The CDR3 sequence is 12 residues long. Trimming pared 8 bases from V and 4 bases from J, leaving 12 bases between. CDR1 is SQVTM, CDR2 ANQGSEA, per germline. In nucleotides, the CDR3 is TGCAGCCTGGGATCGGATTACAATGAGCAGTTCTTC. Its protein product is CSLGSDYNEQFF.

This clonotype has more than one count but fewer than ten. V and J are TRBV3-1 and TRBJ1-1; unclear D gene. Trimming cost V 10 bases and J 2 bases, with 20 bases left between them. The CDR3 spans 15 residues. CDR1 is LGHDT and CDR2 is YNNKEL in the germline V gene (reference sequence). CDR3 in amino acids: CATTQDSPVNTEAFF. CDR3 sequence (DNA): TGTGCCACCACCCAAGATTCCCCCGTCAACACTGAAGCTTTCTTT.

This clonotype appeared many times. V is TRBV12-3 or TRBV12-4 and J is TRBJ2-7; no reliable D call. The germline V and J ends were trimmed by 5 bases and 0 bases, with 11 bases remaining between them. The CDR3 consists of 14 residues. CDR3 loop: CASSPFPSSYEQYF. The CDR3 nucleotides are TGTGCCAGCAGTCCTTTTCCCAGCTCCTACGAGCAGTACTTC.

This clonotype was seen many times. The V and J genes are TRBV6-5 and TRBJ2-2; the D is unclear. CDR1 and CDR2 (germline): MNHEY, SVGAGI. The CDR3 has 13 residues. Between the trimmed V and J ends, which lost 4 bases and 4 bases, there was a span of 7 bases. The CDR3 DNA reads as TGTGCCAGCAGTTCACTGGGCACCGGGGAGCTGTTTTTT. Amino acid sequence: CASSSLGTGELFF.

At least ten counts were recorded for this clonotype. This chain links TRBV29-1 with TRBJ2-3, with D perhaps TRBD1 or TRBD2 (5 bases each). Trimming pared 0 bases from V and 2 bases from J, leaving 12 bases between. The CDR3 loop spans 15 amino acids. Germline values: CDR1 SQVTM, CDR2 ANQGSEA. CDR3 sequence: CSVEEGEILTDTQYF. CDR3 in DNA: TGCAGCGTTGAAGAGGGGGAAATTCTCACAGATACGCAGTATTTT.

This clonotype was counted many times. V is TRBV7-6 and J is TRBJ2-5; tentative D call: TRBD1 (6 bases). Germline values: CDR1 SGHVS, CDR2 FNYEAQ. The CDR3 is 14 amino acids. The V gene lost 6 bases and the J gene lost 1 base, with 12 bases spanning the gap. CDR3: CASSSGVVQETQYF. CDR3 bases: TGTGCCAGCAGTTCAGGGGTAGTCCAAGAGACCCAGTACTTC.

This clonotype is medium-sized by share. The CDR3 is CASSETGGTYEQYF. CDR3 nucleotides: TGTGCCAGCAGTGAGACAGGGGGCACCTACGAGCAGTACTTC. The gene calls are TRBV6-1 and TRBJ2-7, with TRBD1 matching over 10 bases. The CDR3 sequence is 14 residues long. The V and J ends lost 3 bases and 2 bases, in that order; junction bases with no gene match: 1. Germline V gene data show CDR1 as MNHNS and CDR2 as SASEGT.

This clonotype has only a few counts. The chain combines TRBV5-1 with TRBJ1-2, with D possibly TRBD1 on 5 matching bases. The germline gives CDR1 SGHRS, CDR2 YFSETQ. V lost 0 bases, J lost 8 bases, and 11 bases lay in between. The CDR3 covers 13 residues. This chain's CDR3 is CASSLGQGGGYTF. Here the CDR3 DNA reads TGCGCCAGCAGCTTGGGGCAGGGAGGAGGCTACACCTTC.

This chain joins TRBV9 and TRBJ2-3; D may correspond to TRBD1 or TRBD2 (6 bases each). V dropped 1 base and J dropped 0 bases, with 12 bases sitting between them. There are 16 residues in the CDR3. Germline V lookup: CDR1 SGDLS, CDR2 YYNGEE. The CDR3 region has the DNA TGTGCCAGCAGCGTAAGGGGGGAACCGAGCACAGATACGCAGTATTTT. The encoded protein is CASSVRGEPSTDTQYF.

This chain uses TRBV5-1 with TRBJ2-7; no definite D call. CDR1 SGHRS and CDR2 YFSETQ come from the germline V gene. The CDR3 loop spans 12 amino acids. Trimming removed 5 bases from V and 2 bases from J, with 8 bases in between. The CDR3 region is CASRASTYEQYF. As DNA, the CDR3 is TGCGCCAGCAGAGCCTCAACCTACGAGCAGTACTTC.

In this sample, this clonotype turned up a few times. This sequence joins TRBV19 and TRBJ1-5; the D is unclear. The CDR3 spans 14 residues. Per the germline V gene, CDR1 is LNHDA and CDR2 is SQIVND (reference sequence). The V and J ends lost 7 bases and 0 bases respectively, with 10 bases between them. Here the CDR3 reads CASTMEISNQPQHF. The CDR3 nucleotides are TGTGCCAGTACCATGGAAATTAGCAATCAGCCCCAGCATTTT.